This paragraph covers one TCR beta chain sequence. Antigen unknown. TCRdb's table, derived via immunoSEQ multiplex PCR, lists solely in-frame clones and lacks some. The sample shows tens of thousands of clones, about 70% of them seen only once. Germline V gene sequence: CDR1 GTSNPN, CDR2 SVGIG (reference sequence). Trimming stripped 2 bases from V and 0 bases from J, with 10 bases between. The CDR3 consists of 15 residues. All patients experienced relapse after autologous stem cell transplantation, and brentuximab vedotin exposure was variable. Best response was recorded as complete response, partial response or progressive disease. This specimen comes from a study of PD-1 blockade in classical Hodgkin lymphoma. Overall study: Intravenous nivolumab at 3 mg/kg was given to patients every 2 weeks.

Study-wide results and limits: CD4+ TCR diversity rose significantly by C4D1, and CD8+ TCR diversity did not.

The receptor's source is a human donor with classical Hodgkin lymphoma. The sample was peripheral blood mononuclear cells (PBMCs), taken at baseline. The chain uses TRBV30 and TRBJ1-4; possibly TRBD1 for D (5 bases). The CDR3, as DNA: TGTGCCTGGAGTCCCGGGACCTCAACTAATGAAAAACTGTTTTTT. This sequence encodes CAWSPGTSTNEKLFF.